A single sample is the source of the 12 T cell receptor beta chains below, sequenced in a study of T cells after yellow fever vaccination (dated by TCRdb to between 2019 and 2020). The library was obtained by 5' RACE. Sequencing used an Illumina HiSeq 2500. TCRdb reprocessing: public reads trimmed at Q25 with fastp, clones called with MiXCR, in-frame beta chains kept. Under each unique CDR3 protein, matching rows form one entry showing the most common genes and DNA. Here the sample has around 350,000 distinct CDR3 sequences; around 10% occur a single time. The ten most abundant clones make up 15% to 20% of the sample. This specimen's treatment or condition label, per the study, means: live attenuated yellow fever vaccine strain. Sequencing used PBMCs, obtained on the day of the first yellow fever vaccination. The source is a man younger than 30 who received the YFV17D yellow fever vaccine.

This chain links TRBV4-1 with TRBJ2-2, with 10 bases identical to TRBD1. The CDR3 extends over 19 amino acids. Germline CDR1 reads MGHRA; CDR2 reads YSYEKL. V dropped 1 base and J dropped 0; count of bases not matched to a gene: 8. The CDR3 DNA follows: TGCGCCAGCAGCCAAGTGGGGGGACAGGGGTTCGCGAACACCGGGGAGCTGTTTTTT. Protein product: CASSQVGGQGFANTGELFF.

The chain couples TRBV5-1 to TRBJ2-4, with D possibly being TRBD1 or TRBD2 (5 bases each). CDR1 is SGHRS and CDR2 is YFSETQ in the germline V gene. V was trimmed by 2 bases and J by 0 bases, leaving 12 bases between them. The CDR3 covers 16 residues. The CDR3 nucleotides are TGCGCCAGCAGCTTCGCAGGGACCCTAGCCAAAAACATTCAGTACTTC. Translating it yields CASSFAGTLAKNIQYF. Variable domain in full (rest from reference TRBV5-1 and TRBJ2-4): KAGVTQTPRYLIKTRGQQVTLSCSPISGHRSVSWYQQTPGQGLQFLFEYFSETQRNKGNFPGRFSGRQFSNSRSEMNVSTLELGDSALYLCASSFAGTLAKNIQYFGAGTRLSVL.

This chain links TRBV20-1 with TRBJ2-1; tentatively, D is TRBD1 (6 bases). Germline lookup yields CDR1 DFQATT and CDR2 SNEGSKA (reference sequence). This CDR3 has 15 amino acids. V was trimmed by 2 bases and J by 1 base, leaving 12 bases between them. CDR3 sequence: CSARQGLESYNEQFF. CDR3 coding DNA: TGCAGTGCTAGACAGGGGTTAGAGTCCTACAATGAGCAGTTCTTC.

This chain connects TRBV6-2 or TRBV6-3 to TRBJ1-5, with D tentatively TRBD1 (6 bases). There are 16 residues in the CDR3. Deletions cut 7 bases from V and 1 base from J, with 17 bases between. Germline CDR1 MNHEY, CDR2 SVGEGT. CDR3 DNA: TGTGCCAGCAAAAGGGACACTCCGGGGAGCAATCAGCCCCAGCATTTT. Translating gives CASKRDTPGSNQPQHF.

The chain combines TRBV7-8 with TRBJ1-6; 11 nucleotides agree with TRBD1. The CDR3 has 15 residues. In germline, CDR1 is SGHVS, CDR2 FQNEAQ. The trim removed 6 bases at V and 7 bases at J, leaving 5 bases unmatched. CDR3 sequence (DNA): TGTGCCAGCAGTCCGGACAGGGGGCGAAATTCACCCCTCCACTTT. It is translated as CASSPDRGRNSPLHF.

This chain joins TRBV18 and TRBJ1-1; D ambiguous. V lost 5 bases and J lost 7, with 11 bases in between. This CDR3 has 12 amino acids. Germline assignment: CDR1 KGHSH and CDR2 LQKENI. The CDR3 is CASSIGRIEAFF. The DNA for the CDR3 is TGTGCCAGCTCAATTGGACGGATTGAAGCTTTCTTT.

This clonotype was seen many times. V and J are TRBV29-1 and TRBJ2-1, with 9 positions matching TRBD1. Germline CDR1 is SQVTM and CDR2 is ANQGSEA. With 4 bases clipped from V and 6 bases from J, the junction kept 7 bases outside the gene matches. The CDR3 length is 14 residues. CDR3 region: CSVAGKTGGNEQFF. For the CDR3, the DNA is TGCAGCGTTGCCGGGAAGACAGGGGGCAATGAGCAGTTCTTC.

The chain couples TRBV3-1 to TRBJ1-2, with TRBD1 as a possible D gene (5 bases). In germline, CDR1 is LGHDT, CDR2 YNNKEL (reference sequence). Between the trimmed V and J ends, which lost 4 bases and 0 bases, there was a span of 12 bases. There are 15 residues in the CDR3. The CDR3 DNA reads as TGTGCCAGCAGCCGAAGACAGCTGCCTAACTATGGCTACACCTTC. Translated: CASSRRQLPNYGYTF. Supplemented by reference TRBV3-1 and TRBJ1-2, the full variable domain reads DTAVSQTPKYLVTQMGNDKSIKCEQNLGHDTMYWYKQDSKKFLKIMFSYNNKELIINETVPNRFSPKSPDKAHLNLHINSLELGDSAVYFCASSRRQLPNYGYTFGSGTRLTVV.

This rearrangement joins TRBV20-1 to TRBJ1-1; weak D call: TRBD1 (6 bases). The V gene lost 3 bases and the J gene lost 8 bases, with 10 bases spanning the gap. CDR1 and CDR2 (germline): DFQATT, SNEGSKA (reference sequence). The CDR3 loop spans 11 amino acids. The CDR3 protein is CSASWGTEAFF. In DNA form, the CDR3 reads TGCAGTGCTAGTTGGGGGACAGAAGCTTTCTTT.

This rearrangement joins TRBV19 to TRBJ1-6; 10 bases match TRBD1. CDR3 length equals 16 residues. Losses at the gene ends were 5 bases for V and 10 bases for J; bases not matched to a gene: 11. In germline, CDR1 is LNHDA, CDR2 SQIVND (reference sequence). The CDR3 loop reads CASSGRDRGSRSPLHF. The CDR3 coding sequence is TGTGCCAGTAGTGGCCGGGACAGGGGCTCGAGATCACCCCTCCACTTT.

This clonotype was recorded a few times. The chain employs TRBV5-4 and TRBJ2-3; D might be TRBD1 or TRBD2, each matching 6 bases. V was pared by 0 bases and J by 5 bases, with 10 bases between. There are 14 residues in the CDR3. Germline CDR1 reads SGHNT; CDR2 reads YYREEE (reference sequence). CDR3 protein: CASSLAGAKDTQYF. The CDR3 DNA follows: TGTGCCAGCAGCTTGGCGGGGGCGAAAGATACGCAGTATTTT. Using reference TRBV5-4 and TRBJ2-3 for the parts outside the CDR3, the full variable domain is ETGVTQSPTHLIKTRGQQVTLRCSSQSGHNTVSWYQQALGQGPQFIFQYYREEENGRGNFPPRFSGLQFPNYSSELNVNALELDDSALYLCASSLAGAKDTQYFGPGTRLTVL.

The V gene is TRBV6-1, the J gene TRBJ2-7, with D possibly being TRBD1 or TRBD2 (5 bases each). The CDR3 covers 15 residues. Germline V gene lookup returns CDR1 MNHNS and CDR2 SASEGT. Trimming cost V 7 bases and J 1 base, with 17 bases left between them. The DNA for the CDR3 is TGTGCCAGCACCTTTTCCGGGACGGTTTCCTACGAGCAGTACTTC. Amino acid sequence: CASTFSGTVSYEQYF.